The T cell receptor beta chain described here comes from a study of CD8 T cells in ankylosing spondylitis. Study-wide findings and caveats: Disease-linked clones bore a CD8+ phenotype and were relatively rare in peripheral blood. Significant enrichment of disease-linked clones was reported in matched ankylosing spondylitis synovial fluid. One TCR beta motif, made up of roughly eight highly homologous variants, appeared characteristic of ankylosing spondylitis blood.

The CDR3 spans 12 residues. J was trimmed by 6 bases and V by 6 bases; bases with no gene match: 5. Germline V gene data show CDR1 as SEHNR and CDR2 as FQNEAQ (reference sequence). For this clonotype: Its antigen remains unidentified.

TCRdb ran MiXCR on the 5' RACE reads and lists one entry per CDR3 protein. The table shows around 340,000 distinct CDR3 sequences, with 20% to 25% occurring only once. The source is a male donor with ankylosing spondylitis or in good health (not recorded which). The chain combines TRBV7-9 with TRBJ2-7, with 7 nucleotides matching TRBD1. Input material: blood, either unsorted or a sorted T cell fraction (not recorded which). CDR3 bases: TGTGCCAGCAGACAGGGGTGGCGCGAGCAGTACTTC. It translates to CASRQGWREQYF.